The 27 T cell receptor beta chains below all came from one sample that was sequenced in a study of early T cells in non-severe SARS-CoV-2 infection. From the 5' RACE reads, TCRdb called clonotypes with MiXCR, one entry per CDR3 protein. In the table there are 75,000 or so distinct CDR3 sequences, 10% to 15% of which are singletons. The material sequenced was whole blood. These receptor sequences come from an adult who was a healthcare worker with PCR-confirmed SARS-CoV-2 infection or an uninfected control (not recorded which).

This clonotype was observed at least ten times. The rearrangement uses TRBV20-1 and TRBJ2-3; D is possibly TRBD2 (5 bases). Germline lookup yields CDR1 DFQATT and CDR2 SNEGSKA (reference sequence). This CDR3 has 12 residues. V gave up 3 bases and J gave up 5 bases, with 9 bases separating them. The CDR3: CSASGMEDTQYF. Here the CDR3 DNA reads TGCAGTGCTAGCGGGATGGAAGATACGCAGTATTTT.

This clonotype occurred many times. The J gene is TRBJ2-3, the V gene TRBV7-9, with D possibly being TRBD2 (5 bases). V lost 1 base, J lost 1 base, and 15 bases lay in between. There are 17 residues in the CDR3. Germline CDR1 is SEHNR and CDR2 is FQNEAQ (reference sequence). The CDR3 sequence: CASSLDTPGSGTDTQYF. In DNA, the CDR3 is TGTGCCAGCAGCTTAGATACGCCGGGTAGCGGCACAGATACGCAGTATTTT.

V usage is TRBV9 and J usage is TRBJ2-7; D tentatively fits TRBD1 or TRBD2 (5 bases each). The germline V and J ends were trimmed by 0 bases and 4 bases, with 17 bases remaining between them. The CDR3 consists of 16 residues. Germline V gene sequence: CDR1 SGDLS, CDR2 YYNGEE. The CDR3 sequence is CASSVASGLGVYEQYF. In nucleotides, the CDR3 is TGTGCCAGCAGCGTAGCTTCGGGTCTGGGGGTTTACGAGCAGTACTTC.

This clonotype was detected a few times. At one boundary the junction diverges from the germline segment, which might be a read error. The genes are TRBV29-1 and TRBJ1-1, with unresolved D. The CDR3 spans 12 residues. CDR1 and CDR2 from the germline V gene are SQVTM and ANQGSEA. The CDR3 nucleotides read TGCAGCGTTCAAGACCGAAACACTGAAGCTTTCTTT. It codes for CSVQDRNTEAFF. Full variable domain (missing parts from reference TRBV29-1 and TRBJ1-1): SAVISQKPSRDICQRGTSLTIQCQVDSQVTMMFWYRQQPGQSLTLIATANQGSEATYESGFVIDKFPISRPNLTFSTLTVSNMSPEDSSIYLCSVQDRNTEAFFGQGTRLTVV.

The table lists this clonotype with many counts. The genes are TRBV5-1 and TRBJ2-5, with TRBD2 identical over 8 bases. Germline trimming cut 3 bases from V and 4 bases from J; bases unmatched to any gene: 2. CDR3 size: 13 residues. Germline lookup yields CDR1 SGHRS and CDR2 YFSETQ. CDR3 nucleotides: TGCGCCAGCAGCTGGGGGACTAGAGAGACCCAGTACTTC. Its protein is CASSWGTRETQYF. The variable domain in full, with the rest retrieved from reference TRBV5-1 and TRBJ2-5, is KAGVTQTPRYLIKTRGQQVTLSCSPISGHRSVSWYQQTPGQGLQFLFEYFSETQRNKGNFPGRFSGRQFSNSRSEMNVSTLELGDSALYLCASSWGTRETQYFGPGTRLLVL.

The V call is TRBV2, the J call TRBJ2-2; D possibly corresponds to TRBD2 (6 bases). V shed 3 bases and J shed 4 bases, with 15 bases lying between them. Germline V lookup: CDR1 SNHLY, CDR2 FYNNEI. This CDR3 has 16 residues. The CDR3 is CASSDRSSDGTGELFF. The CDR3, as DNA: TGTGCCAGCAGTGACAGGTCTAGCGATGGCACCGGGGAGCTGTTTTTT.

This clonotype was recorded at least ten times. The chain combines TRBV5-1 with TRBJ1-6; D possibly corresponds to TRBD1 (6 bases). Trimming stripped 0 bases from V and 9 bases from J, with 10 bases between. Looked up from germline, CDR1 is SGHRS and CDR2 is YFSETQ. The CDR3 totals 14 residues. The CDR3 is CASSLAGDGSPLHF. In nucleotides, the CDR3 is TGCGCCAGCAGCTTGGCAGGGGACGGTTCACCCCTCCACTTT.

Only a few counts were recorded for this clonotype. V is TRBV4-1 and J is TRBJ2-6, with D hard to call. V was shortened by 0 bases and J by 2 bases, with 8 bases between the two germline ends. CDR3 length: 16 residues. Germline V gene sequence: CDR1 MGHRA, CDR2 YSYEKL. CDR3: CASSQDLTAGANVLTF. For the CDR3, the DNA is TGCGCCAGCAGCCAAGATTTAACCGCTGGGGCCAACGTCCTGACTTTC.

This clonotype has at least ten counts. The CDR3 sequence: CASSLRLAVETQYF. In DNA form, the CDR3 reads TGTGCCAGCAGCTTGCGTCTAGCGGTTGAGACCCAGTACTTC. The chain joins TRBV5-5 to TRBJ2-5, with 7 bases that match TRBD2. CDR1 is SGHKS, CDR2 YYEKEE, per germline (reference sequence). V shed 1 base and J 5 bases; nucleotides not matched to a gene: 5. The CDR3 extends over 14 amino acids.

This clonotype has ten or more counts. The chain recombines TRBV4-1 with TRBJ2-7; 8 bases are a match to TRBD1. Germline CDR1 reads MGHRA; CDR2 reads YSYEKL. V dropped 4 bases and J dropped 7; count of bases not matched to a gene: 9. This CDR3 has 14 amino acids. The CDR3 loop is CASSRGQGAGEQYF. CDR3 nucleotide sequence: TGCGCCAGCAGCCGAGGACAGGGTGCCGGGGAGCAGTACTTC.

The V call is TRBV4-1, the J call TRBJ2-5; D not resolved. CDR3 length equals 14 residues. Germline assignment: CDR1 MGHRA and CDR2 YSYEKL. Trimming took 5 bases from V and 1 from J, leaving 11 bases between them. CDR3 in amino acids: CASSGKSFQETQYF. CDR3 nucleotides: TGCGCCAGCAGCGGCAAGTCCTTCCAAGAGACCCAGTACTTC.

This clonotype was seen ten or more times. DNA for the CDR3: TGTGCCAGCAGCTTAGGGGACAGGGGGACCTACGAGCAGTACTTC. It specifies CASSLGDRGTYEQYF. The genes are TRBV7-2 and TRBJ2-7; 11 bases fit TRBD1. Germline trimming cut 1 base from V and 2 bases from J; bases unmatched to any gene: 1. The CDR3 is made up of 15 amino acids. Germline CDR1 reads SGHTA; CDR2 reads FQGNSA. Combining the CDR3 with reference TRBV7-2 and TRBJ2-7 gives the whole variable domain GAGVSQSPSNKVTEKGKDVELRCDPISGHTALYWYRQSLGQGLEFLIYFQGNSAPDKSGLPSDRFSAERTGGSVSTLTIQRTQQEDSAVYLCASSLGDRGTYEQYFGPGTRLTVT.

This clonotype has a count of ten or more. The chain uses TRBV20-1 and TRBJ2-5; D is uncertain. CDR3 size: 13 residues. The germline gives CDR1 DFQATT, CDR2 SNEGSKA (reference sequence). V was clipped by 0 bases and J by 4 bases, with 9 bases between them. CDR3 sequence: CSARDLQTETQYF. CDR3 DNA: TGCAGTGCTAGAGATCTACAGACAGAGACCCAGTACTTC.

The table lists this clonotype with many counts. This rearrangement joins TRBV12-3 or TRBV12-4 to TRBJ1-1; the D gene is possibly TRBD1 (6 bases). The CDR3 runs 16 residues. Trimming cost V 7 bases and J 1 base, with 19 bases left between them. CDR3 in amino acids: CASNLFAGGANTEAFF. DNA of the CDR3: TGTGCCAGCAACCTATTTGCGGGGGGCGCGAACACTGAAGCTTTCTTT.

The genes are TRBV18 and TRBJ2-2, with D maybe TRBD2 (5 bases). CDR1 is KGHSH and CDR2 is LQKENI in the germline V gene. The CDR3 runs 15 residues. V was shortened by 8 bases and J by 5 bases, with 18 bases between the two germline ends. The DNA of the CDR3 is TGTGCCAGCCCAGAACCGGGAATCGTGACCGGGGAGCTGTTTTTT. Its protein is CASPEPGIVTGELFF.

This clonotype was counted only a few times. The chain carries TRBV27 and TRBJ2-5; no firm D call. CDR3 length: 13 amino acids. The V gene's germline CDR1 is MNHEY and CDR2 SMNVEV (reference sequence). V shed 4 bases and J shed 1 base, with 7 bases lying between them. The CDR3 DNA is TGTGCCAGCAGTTCCCAGGCCCAAGAGACCCAGTACTTC. This gives the protein CASSSQAQETQYF.

The chain couples TRBV7-8 to TRBJ2-3, with 11 positions matching TRBD1. The germline V gene has CDR1 SGHVS and CDR2 FQNEAQ. V gave up 5 bases and J gave up 0 bases; unmatched junction bases: 4. The CDR3 length is 16 residues. CDR3 in amino acids: CASSRWDRGSTDTQYF. The CDR3 region has the DNA TGTGCCAGCAGCCGATGGGACAGGGGGAGCACAGATACGCAGTATTTT.

To note about this clonotype: This may stem from a read error, because a much larger clone lies one nucleotide away. The conserved phenylalanine or tryptophan normally closing the CDR3 is absent here, so this likely arose from a read error. The V and J genes are TRBV7-2 and TRBJ2-5, with TRBD2 matching 7 bases. Germline lookup yields CDR1 SGHTA and CDR2 FQGNSA. CDR3 length equals 14 residues. The V and J ends lost 0 bases and 8 bases, in that order; junction bases with no gene match: 6. The DNA of the CDR3 is TGTGCCAGCAGCTTAGCCGACGGGGGGATAACCCAGTACTAC. This translates into CASSLADGGITQYY.

This clonotype has ten or more counts. V and J are TRBV21-1 and TRBJ1-5. TRBV21-1 is recorded as a pseudogene. There are 16 residues in the CDR3. The chain's CDR3 is CASSKRVHRSNQPQHF. The DNA of the CDR3 is TGTGCCAGCAGCAAAAGAGTACATAGGAGCAATCAGCCCCAGCATTTT.

This clonotype was seen repeatedly, ten times or more. This chain connects TRBV7-9 to TRBJ2-5; 10 positions agree with TRBD2. V lost 2 bases, J lost 0 bases, and 3 bases stayed unmatched. This CDR3 comprises 16 residues. Germline CDR1 and CDR2: SEHNR and FQNEAQ (reference sequence). The CDR3 nucleotides read TGTGCCAGCAGCTTACTACTAGCGGGGAACCAAGAGACCCAGTACTTC. This sequence encodes CASSLLLAGNQETQYF.

V gene TRBV7-9 combines with J gene TRBJ2-3, with 9 bases that match TRBD2. CDR3 length equals 15 residues. V lost 3 bases to trimming and J lost 0 bases; unmatched junction nucleotides: 1. Germline V gene sequence: CDR1 SEHNR, CDR2 FQNEAQ (reference sequence). CDR3 bases: TGTGCCAGCAGCTTTAGCGGGGGAAGCACAGATACGCAGTATTTT. It yields the protein CASSFSGGSTDTQYF.

The chain carries TRBV29-1 and TRBJ1-5; tentative D call: TRBD1 (5 bases). CDR3 size: 13 residues. Per germline, CDR1 SQVTM and CDR2 ANQGSEA. The V end lost 3 bases, the J end lost 4 bases, and 10 bases lay between the germline ends. CDR3 sequence: CSVEGGVNQPQHF. The CDR3 DNA reads as TGCAGCGTTGAGGGGGGGGTTAATCAGCCCCAGCATTTT.

The rearrangement uses TRBV29-1 and TRBJ1-5, with D unresolved. In germline, CDR1 is SQVTM, CDR2 ANQGSEA. CDR3 length: 13 residues. V gave up 0 bases and J gave up 6 bases, with 9 bases separating them. The CDR3 protein is CSVEEGYGQPQHF. The CDR3 nucleotides read TGCAGCGTTGAAGAGGGCTATGGTCAGCCCCAGCATTTT.

CDR3 in amino acids: CASSPGGVAKLFF. CDR3 sequence (DNA): TGTGCCAGCAGCCCTGGCGGGGTGGCAAAACTGTTTTTT. The J gene is TRBJ1-4, the V gene TRBV6-1; D remains unclear. Between the trimmed V and J ends, which lost 6 bases and 10 bases, there was a span of 15 bases. The length of the CDR3 is 13 residues. Germline V gene lookup returns CDR1 MNHNS and CDR2 SASEGT.

This clonotype was recorded a few times. The V call is TRBV21-1, the J call TRBJ1-2. TRBV21-1 is a pseudogene. The CDR3 loop spans 14 amino acids. CDR3 sequence (DNA): TGTGCCAGCAGGCACGACGACGCCTCATATGGCTACACCTTC. Residues: CASRHDDASYGYTF.

Ten or more counts support this clonotype. This sequence joins TRBV19 and TRBJ1-4; D is perhaps TRBD1 (6 bases). The CDR3 sequence is 13 residues long. Germline V lookup: CDR1 LNHDA, CDR2 SQIVND (reference sequence). Trimming cost V 4 bases and J 7 bases, with 10 bases left between them. The CDR3 sequence: CASSTTGGEKLFF. The CDR3 nucleotides are TGTGCCAGTAGTACGACAGGAGGTGAAAAACTGTTTTTT.

This clonotype was detected ten times or more. V gene TRBV3-1 combines with J gene TRBJ2-7; TRBD2 agrees at 8 bases. The CDR3 loop spans 13 amino acids. The trim removed 2 bases at V and 7 bases at J, leaving 4 bases unmatched. CDR1 and CDR2 from the germline V gene are LGHDT and YNNKEL (reference sequence). CDR3 in amino acids: CASSQKGLVEQYF. CDR3 bases: TGTGCCAGCAGCCAAAAGGGACTAGTGGAGCAGTACTTC.